The clone carrying this T cell receptor (beta chain) was picked up a small number of times. Its target is not known. V lost 2 bases and J 5 bases, leaving 7 bases between the germline ends. The length of the CDR3 is 12 residues. CDR1 LNHNV and CDR2 YYDKDF come from the germline V gene (reference sequence). The data belong to a study of Graves' ophthalmopathy and Graves' hyperthyroidism. Study-wide results and limits: Among thyroid clonotypes expanded above 0.001 frequency, most also appeared in blood.

The authors amplified TCR beta CDR3 regions, and they did so from RNA transcripts for repertoire sequencing. HTBI-primed RT-PCR formed the first round, and a multiplex PCR formed the second. MiXCR, run by TCRdb on the multiplex PCR reads, gives a single entry per CDR3 protein. The table has 650,000 to 800,000 distinct CDR3 sequences, over 40% seen once. Patients were left out if they had other autoimmune diseases, uncontrolled infections, pregnancy or lactation. The clonotype comes from an adult man with Graves' ophthalmopathy. The chain couples TRBV15 to TRBJ2-7; no clear D. The sample taken for sequencing was peripheral blood. CDR3 nucleotides: TGTGCCACCAGCAGACCTGACCACGAGCAGTACTTC. This sequence encodes CATSRPDHEQYF.